Included here is one T cell receptor (beta chain) sequence, with context. TCRdb's table, derived via immunoSEQ multiplex PCR, lists solely in-frame clones and lacks some. The top ten hold approximately 5% of the sample, which has 300,000 or so clones, nearly 90% seen once. The CDR3 runs 12 residues. Germline V gives CDR1 MDHEN, CDR2 SYDVKM. Between the trimmed V and J ends, which lost 2 bases and 4 bases, there was a span of 5 bases. This sample is part of a study of blood T cell repertoires in COVID-19. Sequenced material: PBMCs or T cells enriched from blood (not recorded which). The clonotype was recovered from a woman in her 30s who had recovered from COVID-19. The chain joins TRBV28 to TRBJ1-2; no clear D gene. The chain's CDR3 is CASSLEGYGYTF. The CDR3, as DNA: TGTGCCAGCAGTTTAGAGGGCTATGGCTACACCTTC.